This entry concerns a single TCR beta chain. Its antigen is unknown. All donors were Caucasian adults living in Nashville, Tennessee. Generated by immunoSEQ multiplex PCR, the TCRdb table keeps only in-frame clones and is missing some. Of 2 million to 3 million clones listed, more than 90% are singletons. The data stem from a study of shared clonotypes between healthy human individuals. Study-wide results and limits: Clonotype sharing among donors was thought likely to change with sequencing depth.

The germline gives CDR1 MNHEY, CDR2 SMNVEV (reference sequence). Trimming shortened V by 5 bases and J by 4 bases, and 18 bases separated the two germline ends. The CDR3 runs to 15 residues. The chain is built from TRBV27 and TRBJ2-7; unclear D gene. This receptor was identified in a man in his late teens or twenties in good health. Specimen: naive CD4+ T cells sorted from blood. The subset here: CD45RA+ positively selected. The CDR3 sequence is CASSPFTERWYEQYF. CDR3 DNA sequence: TGTGCCAGCAGTCCATTTACTGAAAGATGGTACGAGCAGTACTTC.